The 14 T cell receptor beta chains given below trace back to one sample, sequenced in a study of CD8 T cells in Susac syndrome. cDNA came from around 0.54 to 1 ug RNA primed by random hexamers. TCRdb recomputed calls from the immunoSEQ multiplex PCR reads with MiXCR, one row per CDR3 protein. There are almost 450,000 distinct CDR3 sequences in the sample; approximately 85% occur only once, and approximately 0.12% lies in the top ten. Sequenced: CD8+ T cells from PBMCs. The source is a human donor with multiple sclerosis.

The J gene is TRBJ2-2, the V gene TRBV12-3 or TRBV12-4, with 9 nucleotides matching TRBD1. The CDR3 covers 17 residues. The V segment lost 6 bases and the J segment 7 bases; nucleotides outside the gene matches: 15. This chain's CDR3 is CASRTERPGQGNGELFF. The DNA for the CDR3 is TGTGCCAGCAGAACGGAACGGCCGGGACAGGGAAACGGGGAGCTGTTTTTT.

This chain connects TRBV6-5 to TRBJ1-1; 11 nucleotides line up with TRBD1. Trimming at V came to 5 bases and at J to 6 bases, leaving 8 bases not matched to a gene. The CDR3 loop spans 15 amino acids. Germline values: CDR1 MNHEY, CDR2 SVGAGI. This CDR3 is CASSSGQGAFSEAFF. The CDR3 coding sequence is TGTGCCAGCAGTAGCGGACAGGGGGCCTTCTCTGAAGCTTTCTTT.

The J gene is TRBJ1-1, the V gene TRBV19, with D possibly being TRBD1 (5 bases). The CDR3 runs to 12 residues. Trimming cost V 5 bases and J 4 bases, with 8 bases left between them. CDR1 LNHDA and CDR2 SQIVND come from the germline V gene (reference sequence). For the CDR3, the DNA is TGTGCCAGTAGTCCCAGGGCCACTGAAGCTTTCTTT. Residues: CASSPRATEAFF.

This rearrangement joins TRBV5-1 to TRBJ2-3; 9 positions match TRBD2. The CDR3 sequence is 17 residues long. V was clipped by 2 bases and J by 4 bases; unmatched bases: 11. CDR1 and CDR2 (germline): SGHRS, YFSETQ. In DNA form, the CDR3 reads TGCGCCAGCAGCTTCTCGGGAGCGGGAGGTGATCCAGATACGCAGTATTTT. It encodes CASSFSGAGGDPDTQYF.

This clonotype showed up just a few times. The V and J genes are TRBV12-3 or TRBV12-4 and TRBJ1-1; D gene uncertain. The V gene lost 3 bases and the J gene lost 0 bases, with 8 bases spanning the gap. This CDR3 spans 14 amino acids. This chain's CDR3 is CASSLSALNTEAFF. CDR3 nucleotide sequence: TGTGCCAGCAGTTTGTCAGCTTTGAACACTGAAGCTTTCTTT.

The CDR3: CASSTTGEYTEAFF. The CDR3, as DNA: TGTGCCAGTAGTACCACAGGGGAGTACACTGAAGCTTTCTTT. The chain uses TRBV19 and TRBJ1-1, with TRBD1 identical over 7 bases. The J segment lost 3 bases and the V segment lost 4 bases, leaving 5 bases of the junction unmatched. The CDR3 sequence is 14 residues long. Germline V gene sequence: CDR1 LNHDA, CDR2 SQIVND (reference sequence).

The gene calls are TRBV12-3 or TRBV12-4 and TRBJ1-2; possible D gene TRBD1, 5 bases. The V end was cut by 7 bases, the J end by 4 bases, with 16 bases between. This CDR3 has 14 residues. Here the CDR3 DNA reads TGTGCCAGCACCCCTGGGGCAGGGTTCTATGGCTACACCTTC. Its translation: CASTPGAGFYGYTF.

The chain joins TRBV14 to TRBJ1-4, with 8 bases aligning to TRBD1. V shed 0 bases, J shed 4 bases, and the junction held 7 bases outside the gene matches. Germline V gene lookup returns CDR1 SGHDN and CDR2 FVKESK. This CDR3 has 17 residues. CDR3 coding DNA: TGTGCCAGCAGCCAAGATTTTCGGGGACAGGATAATGAAAAACTGTTTTTT. The encoded protein is CASSQDFRGQDNEKLFF.

V is TRBV13 and J is TRBJ2-1, with D perhaps TRBD2 (7 bases). The CDR3 consists of 15 residues. V dropped 3 bases and J dropped 3 bases, with 12 bases sitting between them. Germline V gives CDR1 PRHDT, CDR2 FYEKMQ (reference sequence). The chain's CDR3 is CASSFRGGGYNEQFF. As DNA, the CDR3 is TGTGCCAGCAGCTTCCGGGGAGGGGGCTACAATGAGCAGTTCTTC.

The J gene is TRBJ1-2, the V gene TRBV6-5; no clear D gene. Trimming stripped 0 bases from V and 8 bases from J, with 13 bases between. This CDR3 has 14 residues. Looked up from germline, CDR1 is MNHEY and CDR2 is SVGAGI. The CDR3 DNA reads TGTGCCAGCAGTTACTCAGGCCAGATTGGGGGCTACACCTTC. Protein product: CASSYSGQIGGYTF.

The chain combines TRBV6-2 or TRBV6-3 with TRBJ1-1; D gene ambiguous. This CDR3 is 16 amino acids long. Germline V gene data show CDR1 as MNHEY and CDR2 as SVGEGT. V was shortened by 8 bases and J by 3 bases, with 22 bases between the two germline ends. DNA of the CDR3: TGTGCCAGCGGCCTCATCCCTCCGGCCCACGACACTGAAGCTTTCTTT. Protein: CASGLIPPAHDTEAFF.

The CDR3 nucleotides are TGTGCCAGCAGCCCGGGGCTATTCGGGAGAAAACTGTTTTTT. Residues: CASSPGLFGRKLFF. The gene calls are TRBV4-2 and TRBJ1-4, with a weak D call TRBD1 (5 bases). This CDR3 has 14 residues. In germline, CDR1 is LGHNA, CDR2 YNFKEQ. The V gene lost 4 bases and the J gene lost 10 bases, with 16 bases spanning the gap.

This CDR3 reads CASSHRDGGTYEQYF. As DNA, the CDR3 is TGCGCCAGCAGCCACAGGGACGGGGGGACCTACGAGCAGTACTTC. This chain uses TRBV4-1 with TRBJ2-7; 7 nucleotides agree with TRBD2. With 3 bases clipped from V and 2 bases from J, the junction kept 7 bases outside the gene matches. The CDR3 runs 15 residues. Germline V gene lookup returns CDR1 MGHRA and CDR2 YSYEKL.

The chain uses TRBV20-1 and TRBJ1-1, with D unclear. CDR3 length equals 12 residues. Germline lookup yields CDR1 DFQATT and CDR2 SNEGSKA (reference sequence). The germline V and J ends were trimmed by 5 bases and 1 base, with 8 bases remaining between them. CDR3 nucleotide sequence: TGCAGTGCTGTCCGGTGGAACACTGAAGCTTTCTTT. Its translation: CSAVRWNTEAFF.